This T cell receptor beta chain is drawn from a study of T cell repertoires in cytomegalovirus infection. Overall study context: Peptides in the study included HLA-C-restricted and HLA-B-restricted CMV epitopes. Regarding the study as a whole: Clonotypes of TCR beta that were HLA-C-restricted and CMV-specific dominated the ex vivo response.

As to this clonotype: Its antigen remains unidentified.

TCRdb passed the reads through MiXCR, listing each CDR3 protein once. The sample holds about 700,000 distinct CDR3 sequences, roughly 36% seen once. This CDR3 region has 14 residues. Germline CDR1 reads SGHTA; CDR2 reads FQGNSA. Deletions cut 2 bases from V and 2 bases from J, with 10 bases between. Sequences were derived from cultured PBMCs, sampled from culture after CMV antigen stimulation. The V gene is TRBV7-2, the J gene TRBJ2-7; D is tentatively TRBD1 or TRBD2 (5 bases each). The source of this sequence is a human donor in good health (CMV status not recorded). Some clones in this sample may be carry-over from other donors' samples. This CDR3 is CASSLTWDPYEQYF. CDR3 DNA: TGTGCCAGCAGCTTAACCTGGGACCCCTACGAGCAGTACTTC. The full variable domain, rest sourced from reference TRBV7-2 and TRBJ2-7, is GAGVSQSPSNKVTEKGKDVELRCDPISGHTALYWYRQSLGQGLEFLIYFQGNSAPDKSGLPSDRFSAERTGGSVSTLTIQRTQQEDSAVYLCASSLTWDPYEQYFGPGTRLTVT.